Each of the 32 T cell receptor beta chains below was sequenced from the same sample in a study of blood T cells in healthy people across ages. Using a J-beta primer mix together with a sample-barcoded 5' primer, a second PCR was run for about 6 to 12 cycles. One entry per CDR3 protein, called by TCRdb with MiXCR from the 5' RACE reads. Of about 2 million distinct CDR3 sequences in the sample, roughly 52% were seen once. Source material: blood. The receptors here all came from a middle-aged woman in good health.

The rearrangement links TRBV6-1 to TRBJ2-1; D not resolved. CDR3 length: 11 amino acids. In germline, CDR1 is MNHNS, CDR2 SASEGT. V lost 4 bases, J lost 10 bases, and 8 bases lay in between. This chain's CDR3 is CASSVLDEQFF. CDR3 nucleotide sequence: TGTGCCAGCAGTGTCCTAGACGAGCAGTTCTTC.

CDR3 loop: CASSWGAGEQETQYF. For the CDR3, the DNA is TGTGCCAGCAGCTGGGGGGCGGGGGAACAAGAGACCCAGTACTTC. V gene TRBV11-2 combines with J gene TRBJ2-5, with TRBD2 as a possible D gene (7 bases). The V and J ends lost 4 bases and 2 bases respectively, with 14 bases between them. Germline values: CDR1 SGHAT, CDR2 FQNNGV. The CDR3 contains 15 residues. Full variable domain (rest looked up from reference TRBV11-2 and TRBJ2-5): EAGVAQSPRYKIIEKRQSVAFWCNPISGHATLYWYQQILGQGPKLLIQFQNNGVVDDSQLPKDRFSAERLKGVDSTLKIQPAKLEDSAVYLCASSWGAGEQETQYFGPGTRLLVL.

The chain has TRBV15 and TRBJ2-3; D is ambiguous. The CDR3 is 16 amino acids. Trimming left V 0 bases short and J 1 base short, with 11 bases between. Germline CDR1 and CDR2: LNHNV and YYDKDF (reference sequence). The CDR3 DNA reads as TGTGCCACCAGCAGAGATAAACCGGACCGCACAGATACGCAGTATTTT. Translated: CATSRDKPDRTDTQYF.

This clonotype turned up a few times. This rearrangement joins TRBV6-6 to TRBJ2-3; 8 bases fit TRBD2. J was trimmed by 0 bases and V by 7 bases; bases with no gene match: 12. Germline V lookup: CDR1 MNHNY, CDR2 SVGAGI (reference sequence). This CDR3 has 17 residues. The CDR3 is CASIRSGGTTSTDTQYF. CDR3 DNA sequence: TGTGCCAGCATCAGGAGCGGGGGAACCACTAGCACAGATACGCAGTATTTT.

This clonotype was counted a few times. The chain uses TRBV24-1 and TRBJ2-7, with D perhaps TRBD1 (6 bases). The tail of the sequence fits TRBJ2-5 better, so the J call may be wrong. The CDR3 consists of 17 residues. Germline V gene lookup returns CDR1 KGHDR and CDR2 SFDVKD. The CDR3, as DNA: TGTGCCACCAGTGATGTGAACAGGGAGCGCTGGGGAGAGACCCAGTACTTC. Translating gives CATSDVNRERWGETQYF.

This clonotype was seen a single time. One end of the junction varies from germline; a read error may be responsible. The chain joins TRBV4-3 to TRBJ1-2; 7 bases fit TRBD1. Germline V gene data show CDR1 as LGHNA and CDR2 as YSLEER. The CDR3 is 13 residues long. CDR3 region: CTSSRTGDYGYTF. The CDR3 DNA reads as TGCACCAGCAGCCGCACAGGGGACTATGGCTACACCTTC.

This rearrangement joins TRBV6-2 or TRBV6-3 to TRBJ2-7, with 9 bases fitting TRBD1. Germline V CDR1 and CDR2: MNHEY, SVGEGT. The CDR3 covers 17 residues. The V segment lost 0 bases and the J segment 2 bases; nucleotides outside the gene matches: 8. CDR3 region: CASSYSISTGGTYEQYF. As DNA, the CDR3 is TGTGCCAGCAGTTACTCGATTTCGACAGGGGGAACCTACGAGCAGTACTTC.

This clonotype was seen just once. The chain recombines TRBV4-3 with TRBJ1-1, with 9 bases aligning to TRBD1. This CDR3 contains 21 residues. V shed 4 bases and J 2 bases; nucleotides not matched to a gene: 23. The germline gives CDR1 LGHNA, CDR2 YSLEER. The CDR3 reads CASSLKITGTGLEIVNTEAFF. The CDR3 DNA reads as TGCGCCAGCAGCCTAAAGATTACCGGGACAGGGCTGGAAATCGTAAACACTGAAGCTTTCTTT.

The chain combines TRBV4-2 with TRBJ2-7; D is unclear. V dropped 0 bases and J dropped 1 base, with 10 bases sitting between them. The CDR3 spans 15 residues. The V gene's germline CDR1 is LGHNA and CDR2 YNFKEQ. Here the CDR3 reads CASSQDRFASYEQYF. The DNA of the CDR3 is TGTGCCAGCAGCCAAGATCGATTTGCGTCCTACGAGCAGTACTTC.

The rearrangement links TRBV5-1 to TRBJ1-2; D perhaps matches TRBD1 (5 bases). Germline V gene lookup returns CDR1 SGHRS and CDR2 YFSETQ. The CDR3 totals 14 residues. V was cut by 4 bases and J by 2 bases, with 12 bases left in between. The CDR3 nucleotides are TGCGCCAGCAGCCAGACCGGGACCAACTATGGCTACACCTTC. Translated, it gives CASSQTGTNYGYTF.

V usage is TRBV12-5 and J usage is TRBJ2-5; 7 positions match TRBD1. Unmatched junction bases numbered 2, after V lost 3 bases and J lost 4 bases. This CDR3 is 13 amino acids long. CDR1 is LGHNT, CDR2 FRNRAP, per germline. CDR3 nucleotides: TGTGCTAGTGGTTTAACAGGGGTAGAGACCCAGTACTTC. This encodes CASGLTGVETQYF.

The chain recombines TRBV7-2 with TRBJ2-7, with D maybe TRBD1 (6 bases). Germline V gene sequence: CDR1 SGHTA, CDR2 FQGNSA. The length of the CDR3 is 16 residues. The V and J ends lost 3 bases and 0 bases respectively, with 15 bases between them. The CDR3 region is CASSLQGTRSSYEQYF. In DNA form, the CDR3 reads TGTGCCAGCAGCTTGCAGGGGACCCGCAGCTCCTACGAGCAGTACTTC.

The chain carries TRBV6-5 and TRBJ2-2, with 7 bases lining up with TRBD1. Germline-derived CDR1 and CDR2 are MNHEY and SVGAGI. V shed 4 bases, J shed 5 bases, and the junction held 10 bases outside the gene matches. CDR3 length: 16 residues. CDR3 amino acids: CASSFAGTATTGELFF. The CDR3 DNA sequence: TGTGCCAGCAGTTTCGCCGGGACAGCAACAACCGGGGAGCTGTTTTTT.

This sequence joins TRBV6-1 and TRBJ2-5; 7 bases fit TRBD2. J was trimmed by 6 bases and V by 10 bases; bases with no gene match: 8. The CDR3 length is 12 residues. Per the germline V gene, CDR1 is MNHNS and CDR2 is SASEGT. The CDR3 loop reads CATRRTSQTQYF. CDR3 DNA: TGTGCCACCCGGCGGACTAGTCAGACCCAGTACTTC.

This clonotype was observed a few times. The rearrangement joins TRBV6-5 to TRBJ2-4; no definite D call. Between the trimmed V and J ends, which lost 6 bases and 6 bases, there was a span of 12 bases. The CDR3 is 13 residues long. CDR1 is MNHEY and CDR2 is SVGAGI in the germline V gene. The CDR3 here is CASRHPSRNIQYF. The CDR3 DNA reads TGTGCCAGCAGGCACCCCTCCCGAAACATTCAGTACTTC.

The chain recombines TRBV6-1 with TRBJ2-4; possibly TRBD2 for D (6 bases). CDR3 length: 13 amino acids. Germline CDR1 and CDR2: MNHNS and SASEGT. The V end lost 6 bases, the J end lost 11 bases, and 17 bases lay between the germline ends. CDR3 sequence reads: CASRESGLPLQYF. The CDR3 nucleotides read TGTGCCAGCAGGGAATCGGGACTGCCGCTTCAGTACTTC.

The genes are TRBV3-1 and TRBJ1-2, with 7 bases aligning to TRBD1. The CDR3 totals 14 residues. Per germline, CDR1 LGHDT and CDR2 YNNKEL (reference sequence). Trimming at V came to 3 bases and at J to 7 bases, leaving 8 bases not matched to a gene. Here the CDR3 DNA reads TGTGCCAGCAGCCACCAGACAGGGTTTGGTGGCTACACCTTC. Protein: CASSHQTGFGGYTF.

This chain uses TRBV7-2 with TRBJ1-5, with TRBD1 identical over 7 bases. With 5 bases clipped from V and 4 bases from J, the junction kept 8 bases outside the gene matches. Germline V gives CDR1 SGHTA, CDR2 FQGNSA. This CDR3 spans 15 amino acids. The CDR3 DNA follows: TGTGCCAGCAGCCCAGGCGGGACAGTTAATCAGCCCCAGCATTTT. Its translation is CASSPGGTVNQPQHF.

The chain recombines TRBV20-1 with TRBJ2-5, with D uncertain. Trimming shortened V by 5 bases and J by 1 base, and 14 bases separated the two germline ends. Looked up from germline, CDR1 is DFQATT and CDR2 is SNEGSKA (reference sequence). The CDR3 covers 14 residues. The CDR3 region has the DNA TGCAGTGCTCGACGGCTGGGCAGCCAAGAGACCCAGTACTTC. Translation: CSARRLGSQETQYF.

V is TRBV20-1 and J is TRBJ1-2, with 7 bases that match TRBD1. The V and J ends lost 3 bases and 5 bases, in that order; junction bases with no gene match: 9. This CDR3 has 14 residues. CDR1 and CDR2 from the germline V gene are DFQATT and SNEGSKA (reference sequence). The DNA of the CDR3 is TGCAGTGCTAGCAAGACAGGGTGGGATTATGGCTACACCTTC. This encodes CSASKTGWDYGYTF.

Here the CDR3 DNA reads TGCGCCAGCAGCCAAGATGGGGGTTTCGGGGACACTGAAGCTTTCTTT. Translated, it gives CASSQDGGFGDTEAFF. This chain connects TRBV4-3 to TRBJ1-1, with TRBD1 as a possible D gene (5 bases). Germline V lookup: CDR1 LGHNA, CDR2 YSLEER. The CDR3 spans 16 residues. The V end was cut by 0 bases, the J end by 3 bases, with 14 bases between.

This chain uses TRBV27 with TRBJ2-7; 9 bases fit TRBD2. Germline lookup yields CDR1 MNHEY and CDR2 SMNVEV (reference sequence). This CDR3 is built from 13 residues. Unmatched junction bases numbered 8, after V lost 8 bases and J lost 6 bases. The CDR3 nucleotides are TGTGCCAGCCGTGGGACTAGCCTGGGCGAGCAGTACTTC. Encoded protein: CASRGTSLGEQYF.

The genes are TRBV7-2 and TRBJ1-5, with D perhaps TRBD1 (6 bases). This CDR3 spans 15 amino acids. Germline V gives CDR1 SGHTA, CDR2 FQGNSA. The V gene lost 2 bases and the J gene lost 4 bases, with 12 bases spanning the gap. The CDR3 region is CASSLTGLWNQPQHF. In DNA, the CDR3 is TGTGCCAGCAGCTTAACAGGGTTGTGGAATCAGCCCCAGCATTTT.

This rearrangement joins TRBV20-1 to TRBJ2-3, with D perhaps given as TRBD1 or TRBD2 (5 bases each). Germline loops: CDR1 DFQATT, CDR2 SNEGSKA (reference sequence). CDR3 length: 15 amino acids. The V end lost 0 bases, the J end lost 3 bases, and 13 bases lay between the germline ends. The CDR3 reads CSAREVPGLTDTQYF. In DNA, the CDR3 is TGCAGTGCTAGAGAGGTCCCGGGGCTGACAGATACGCAGTATTTT.

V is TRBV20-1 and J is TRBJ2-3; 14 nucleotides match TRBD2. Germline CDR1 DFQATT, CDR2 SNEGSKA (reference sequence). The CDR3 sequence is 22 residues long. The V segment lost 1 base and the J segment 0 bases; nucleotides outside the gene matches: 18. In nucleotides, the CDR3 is TGCAGTGCTAGAGGAATAGCACTGGAGACTAGCGGGGGGGGAACTAGCACAGATACGCAGTATTTT. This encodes CSARGIALETSGGGTSTDTQYF.

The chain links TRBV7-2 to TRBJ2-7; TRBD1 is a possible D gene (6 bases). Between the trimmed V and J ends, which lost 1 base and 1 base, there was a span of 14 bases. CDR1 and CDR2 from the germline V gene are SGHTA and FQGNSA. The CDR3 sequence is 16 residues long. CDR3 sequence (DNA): TGTGCCAGCAGCTTAGTTCCTAGCCAGGGGTCCTACGAGCAGTACTTC. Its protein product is CASSLVPSQGSYEQYF.

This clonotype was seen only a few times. The CDR3 DNA reads as TGCAGTGCTAGACATCATGGAGCGTTCGAGCAGTACTTC. Protein: CSARHHGAFEQYF. The chain combines TRBV20-1 with TRBJ2-7; no firm D call. V lost 2 bases, J lost 6 bases, and 14 bases lay in between. Germline assignment: CDR1 DFQATT and CDR2 SNEGSKA (reference sequence). The CDR3 consists of 13 residues.

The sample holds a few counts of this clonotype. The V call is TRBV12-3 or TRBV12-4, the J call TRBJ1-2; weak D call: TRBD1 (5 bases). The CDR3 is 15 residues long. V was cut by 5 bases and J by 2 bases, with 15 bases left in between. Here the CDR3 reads CASSQLVGPNYGYTF. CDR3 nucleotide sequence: TGTGCCAGCAGTCAGCTTGTGGGACCCAACTATGGCTACACCTTC.

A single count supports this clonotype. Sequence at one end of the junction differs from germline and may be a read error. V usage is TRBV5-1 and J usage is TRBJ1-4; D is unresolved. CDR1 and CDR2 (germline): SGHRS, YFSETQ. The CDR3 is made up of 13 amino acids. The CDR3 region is CASSLWTNEKPFF. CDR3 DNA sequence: TGCGCCAGCAGCTTGTGGACTAATGAAAAACCGTTTTTT.

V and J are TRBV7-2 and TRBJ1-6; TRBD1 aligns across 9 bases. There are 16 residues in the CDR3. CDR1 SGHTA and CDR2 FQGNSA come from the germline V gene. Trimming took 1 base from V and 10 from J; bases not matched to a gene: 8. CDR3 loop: CASSLDLGQGNSPLHF. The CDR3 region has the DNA TGTGCCAGCAGCTTAGATCTAGGACAGGGGAACTCACCCCTCCACTTT. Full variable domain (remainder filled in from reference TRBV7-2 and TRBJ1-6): GAGVSQSPSNKVTEKGKDVELRCDPISGHTALYWYRQSLGQGLEFLIYFQGNSAPDKSGLPSDRFSAERTGGSVSTLTIQRTQQEDSAVYLCASSLDLGQGNSPLHFGNGTRLTVT.

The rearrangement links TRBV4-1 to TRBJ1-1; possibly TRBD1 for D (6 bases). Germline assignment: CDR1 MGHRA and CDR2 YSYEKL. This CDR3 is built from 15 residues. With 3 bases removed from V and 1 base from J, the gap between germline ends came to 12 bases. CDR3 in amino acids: CASSHLAGANTEAFF. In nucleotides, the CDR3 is TGCGCCAGCAGCCATTTGGCAGGGGCGAACACTGAAGCTTTCTTT.

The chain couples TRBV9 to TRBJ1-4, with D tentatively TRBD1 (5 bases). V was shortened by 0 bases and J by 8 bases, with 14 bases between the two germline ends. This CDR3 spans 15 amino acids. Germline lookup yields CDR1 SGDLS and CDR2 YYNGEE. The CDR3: CASSVASSGREKLFF. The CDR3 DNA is TGTGCCAGCAGCGTAGCTTCGTCAGGGCGAGAAAAACTGTTTTTT.